At least ten counts were recorded for the clone carrying this T cell receptor beta chain. This entry belongs to a study of neurological immune-mediated disorders. The CDR3 consists of 15 residues. V gave up 3 bases and J gave up 2 bases, with 11 bases separating them. From the 5' RACE reads, TCRdb called clonotypes with MiXCR, one entry per CDR3 protein. In the table there are approximately 40,000 distinct CDR3 sequences, 10% of which are singletons. Sequences were obtained from PBMCs. The sequence was collected from a woman aged 30 to 39 with HTLV-1-associated myelopathy (HAM/TSP). The chain is built from TRBV12-3 or TRBV12-4 and TRBJ1-3; perhaps TRBD1 as D (5 bases). In nucleotides, the CDR3 is TGTGCCAGCAGTTTTAAGAGGGGACCTGGAAACACCATATATTTT. Translating gives CASSFKRGPGNTIYF.